Below are 16 T cell receptor beta chains sequenced from a single sample in a study of cytomegalovirus exposure and HLA in healthy donors. Produced via immunoSEQ multiplex PCR; TCRdb's table is partial and in-frame only. The sample consists of 150,000 to 200,000 clones, around nine tenths of them appearing once. What was sequenced was PBMCs. These receptors were collected from a woman in her 30s in good health and CMV-seronegative.

This clone was counted once. This sequence joins TRBV5-4 and TRBJ2-3; 9 bases map to TRBD2. The germline gives CDR1 SGHNT, CDR2 YYREEE (reference sequence). The CDR3 spans 17 residues. Losses at the gene ends were 4 bases for V and 0 bases for J; bases not matched to a gene: 9. As DNA, the CDR3 is TGTGCCAGCAGCCTTCCCCTAGCGGGAACTAGCACAGATACGCAGTATTTT. Its protein is CASSLPLAGTSTDTQYF.

The V call is TRBV7-6, the J call TRBJ2-1; 8 nucleotides agree with TRBD2. The CDR3 is 16 amino acids. The junction had 12 bases not matched to a gene; V was cut back by 8 bases and J by 3 bases. CDR1 SGHVS and CDR2 FNYEAQ come from the germline V gene. The CDR3 DNA reads TGTGCCAGCGTACCCCTGAGCGGGGGTATCTACAATGAGCAGTTCTTC. Amino acids: CASVPLSGGIYNEQFF.

The chain combines TRBV7-2 with TRBJ1-1; D might be TRBD1 (5 bases). V lost 9 bases to trimming and J lost 1 base, with 15 bases between them. Germline CDR1 and CDR2: SGHTA and FQGNSA. The CDR3 covers 14 residues. The CDR3 loop is CARGGTPRNTEAFF. The CDR3 nucleotides are TGTGCCAGGGGGGGGACCCCGAGGAACACTGAAGCTTTCTTT. Drawing the rest from reference TRBV7-2 and TRBJ1-1, the complete variable domain is GAGVSQSPSNKVTEKGKDVELRCDPISGHTALYWYRQSLGQGLEFLIYFQGNSAPDKSGLPSDRFSAERTGGSVSTLTIQRTQQEDSAVYLCARGGTPRNTEAFFGQGTRLTVV.

The chain couples TRBV13 to TRBJ2-1; TRBD2 matches 12 bases. The junction had 5 bases not matched to a gene; V was cut back by 5 bases and J by 3 bases. This CDR3 has 16 residues. CDR1 is PRHDT and CDR2 is FYEKMQ in the germline V gene (reference sequence). The CDR3 spells CASSPRLAGVYNEQFF. The CDR3 DNA follows: TGTGCCAGCAGCCCCCGACTAGCGGGGGTCTACAATGAGCAGTTCTTC.

The chain couples TRBV6-6 to TRBJ1-6, with no clear D. Germline V gene lookup returns CDR1 MNHNY and CDR2 SVGAGI (reference sequence). The V end was cut by 2 bases, the J end by 10 bases, with 12 bases between. The CDR3 length is 14 residues. This CDR3 reads CASSYEGISSPLHF. The CDR3 region has the DNA TGTGCCAGCAGTTACGAGGGCATAAGCTCACCCCTCCACTTT.

This clone was seen a few times. This sequence joins TRBV19 and TRBJ2-1; 8 nucleotides line up with TRBD2. V lost 2 bases, J lost 6 bases, and 6 bases stayed unmatched. Germline CDR1 and CDR2: LNHDA and SQIVND (reference sequence). This CDR3 has 15 residues. Here the CDR3 reads CASSIYSGARNEQFF. DNA of the CDR3: TGTGCCAGTAGTATATATAGCGGGGCTCGCAATGAGCAGTTCTTC. Supplemented by reference TRBV19 and TRBJ2-1, the full variable domain reads DGGITQSPKYLFRKEGQNVTLSCEQNLNHDAMYWYRQDPGQGLRLIYYSQIVNDFQKGDIAEGYSVSREKKESFPLTVTSAQKNPTAFYLCASSIYSGARNEQFFGPGTRLTVL.

The chain links TRBV10-3 to TRBJ1-2; D is ambiguous. The CDR3 sequence is 13 residues long. Germline V lookup: CDR1 ENHRY, CDR2 SYGVKD. V lost 2 bases, J lost 1 base, and 5 bases lay in between. The CDR3 coding sequence is TGTGCCATCAGTGAGACAGTTAACTATGGCTACACCTTC. Amino acids: CAISETVNYGYTF.

This clone showed up just a few times. V is TRBV29-1 and J is TRBJ1-2; 10 bases are a match to TRBD1. The length of the CDR3 is 12 residues. CDR1 SQVTM and CDR2 ANQGSEA come from the germline V gene. J gave up 4 bases and V 8 bases, and 4 bases lay outside the gene matches. In DNA form, the CDR3 reads TGCAGCAGCGGGGACAGGGGCTATGGCTACACCTTC. This sequence encodes CSSGDRGYGYTF.

The V gene is TRBV5-1, the J gene TRBJ1-2; 9 nucleotides line up with TRBD1. Germline CDR1 is SGHRS and CDR2 is YFSETQ. The CDR3 loop spans 22 amino acids. Losses at the gene ends were 2 bases for V and 5 bases for J; bases not matched to a gene: 28. The CDR3 here is CASSLQGASSRVDGWGEYGYTF. The CDR3 DNA reads TGCGCCAGCAGCTTACAGGGGGCGAGTAGTCGGGTCGATGGATGGGGCGAGTATGGCTACACCTTC.

This chain links TRBV6-6 with TRBJ1-2; TRBD1 might be the D (6 bases). V was trimmed by 0 bases and J by 3 bases, leaving 14 bases between them. Germline lookup yields CDR1 MNHNY and CDR2 SVGAGI (reference sequence). The CDR3 consists of 16 residues. CDR3 protein: CASSYSGGAKDYGYTF. CDR3 DNA sequence: TGTGCCAGCAGTTACTCGGGGGGGGCTAAAGACTATGGCTACACCTTC.

The V call is TRBV6-1, the J call TRBJ2-2, with TRBD2 as a possible D gene (6 bases). The germline V gene has CDR1 MNHNS and CDR2 SASEGT. This CDR3 has 13 amino acids. Trimming shortened V by 7 bases and J by 6 bases, and 12 bases separated the two germline ends. The CDR3 loop reads CASTIAGPGELFF. The CDR3 nucleotides are TGTGCCAGCACCATCGCGGGGCCCGGGGAGCTGTTTTTT.

The chain combines TRBV5-4 with TRBJ1-2; D unresolved. This CDR3 has 11 residues. The germline CDR1 and CDR2 sequences are SGHNT and YYREEE (reference sequence). The ends were cut back, 5 bases at V and 8 bases at J, with 10 bases in the middle. CDR3 residues: CASRTPRGYTF. CDR3 sequence (DNA): TGTGCCAGCAGGACTCCCCGAGGCTACACCTTC. The full variable domain, rest sourced from reference TRBV5-4 and TRBJ1-2, is ETGVTQSPTHLIKTRGQQVTLRCSSQSGHNTVSWYQQALGQGPQFIFQYYREEENGRGNFPPRFSGLQFPNYSSELNVNALELDDSALYLCASRTPRGYTFGSGTRLTVV.

This chain uses TRBV27 with TRBJ1-5; D might be TRBD1 (6 bases). The CDR3 loop spans 14 amino acids. V lost 5 bases and J 2 bases, leaving 10 bases between the germline ends. CDR1 is MNHEY and CDR2 is SMNVEV in the germline V gene (reference sequence). The CDR3 region is CASSTQGRNQPQHF. The CDR3 DNA is TGTGCCAGCAGTACACAGGGCCGCAATCAGCCCCAGCATTTT.

The chain links TRBV5-1 to TRBJ1-1, with a tentative D call TRBD1 (6 bases). The CDR3 is 16 residues long. V lost 4 bases and J lost 3, with 19 bases in between. Germline values: CDR1 SGHRS, CDR2 YFSETQ. The CDR3 region is CASSLDWGGPDTEAFF. For the CDR3, the DNA is TGCGCCAGCAGCCTAGACTGGGGGGGCCCAGACACTGAAGCTTTCTTT.

The table lists this clone with a count of one. The V call is TRBV18, the J call TRBJ1-4; D might be TRBD1 (5 bases). The length of the CDR3 is 16 residues. Trimming removed 4 bases from V and 0 bases from J, with 12 bases in between. Looked up from germline, CDR1 is KGHSH and CDR2 is LQKENI. Here the CDR3 reads CASSLGQPATNEKLFF. CDR3 bases: TGTGCCAGCTCACTGGGGCAGCCTGCAACTAATGAAAAACTGTTTTTT.

V usage is TRBV5-1 and J usage is TRBJ1-2; TRBD1 aligns across 8 bases. There are 14 residues in the CDR3. Germline-derived CDR1 and CDR2 are SGHRS and YFSETQ. V lost 0 bases to trimming and J lost 7 bases; unmatched junction nucleotides: 5. The CDR3 spells CASSLEGQVAGYTF. CDR3 coding DNA: TGCGCCAGCAGCTTGGAGGGACAGGTCGCTGGCTACACCTTC.